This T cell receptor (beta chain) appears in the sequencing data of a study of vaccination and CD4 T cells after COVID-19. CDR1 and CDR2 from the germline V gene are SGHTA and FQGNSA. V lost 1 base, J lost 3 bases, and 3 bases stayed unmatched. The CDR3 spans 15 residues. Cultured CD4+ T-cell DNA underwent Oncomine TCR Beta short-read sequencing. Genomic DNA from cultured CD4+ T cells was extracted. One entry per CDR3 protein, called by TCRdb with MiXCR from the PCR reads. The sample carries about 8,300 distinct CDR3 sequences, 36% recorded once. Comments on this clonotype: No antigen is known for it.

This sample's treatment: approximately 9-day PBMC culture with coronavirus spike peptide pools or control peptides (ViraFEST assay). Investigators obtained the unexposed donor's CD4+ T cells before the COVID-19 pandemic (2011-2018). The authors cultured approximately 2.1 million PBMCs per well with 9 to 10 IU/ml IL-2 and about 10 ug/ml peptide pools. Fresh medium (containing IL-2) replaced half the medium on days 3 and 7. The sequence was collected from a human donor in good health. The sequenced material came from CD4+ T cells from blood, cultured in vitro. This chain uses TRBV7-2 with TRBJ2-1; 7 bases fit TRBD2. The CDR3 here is CASSLDGGGYNEQFF. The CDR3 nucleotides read TGTGCCAGCAGCTTAGACGGCGGGGGCTACAATGAGCAGTTCTTC.